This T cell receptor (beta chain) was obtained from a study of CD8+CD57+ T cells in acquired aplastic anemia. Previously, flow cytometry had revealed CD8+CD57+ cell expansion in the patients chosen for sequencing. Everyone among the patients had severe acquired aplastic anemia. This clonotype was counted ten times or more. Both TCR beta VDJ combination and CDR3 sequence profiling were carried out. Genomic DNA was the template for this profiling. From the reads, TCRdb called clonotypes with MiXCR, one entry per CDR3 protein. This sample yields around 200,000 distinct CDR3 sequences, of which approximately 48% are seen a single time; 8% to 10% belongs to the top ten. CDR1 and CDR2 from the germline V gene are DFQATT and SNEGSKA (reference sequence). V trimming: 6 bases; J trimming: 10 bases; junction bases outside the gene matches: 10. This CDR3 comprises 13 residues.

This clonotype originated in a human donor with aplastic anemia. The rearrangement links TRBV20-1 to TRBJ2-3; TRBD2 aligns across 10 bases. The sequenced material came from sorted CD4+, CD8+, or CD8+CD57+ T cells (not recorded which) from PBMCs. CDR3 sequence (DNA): TGCAGTGCAATCACTAGCGGGAAAAGATCGCAGTATTTT. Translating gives CSAITSGKRSQYF.